The 8 T cell receptor beta chains reported below all come from one sample, sequenced in a study of blood T cell repertoires in COVID-19. The protocol was immunoSEQ multiplex PCR, while the TCRdb copy is restricted to in-frame clones and leaves out a portion. The sample lists around 300,000 clones; roughly 86% were seen once. The specimen was PBMCs or T cells enriched from blood (not recorded which). These TCRs come from a young woman who had recovered from COVID-19.

The chain couples TRBV10-3 to TRBJ1-3; no definite D call. Germline assignment: CDR1 ENHRY and CDR2 SYGVKD. This CDR3 has 13 residues. Trimming removed 10 bases from V and 3 bases from J, with 13 bases in between. CDR3 bases: TGTGCCACTTCGAGGGAAGGTGGAAACACCATATATTTT. It encodes CATSREGGNTIYF.

This chain joins TRBV30 and TRBJ2-2, with TRBD2 matching 8 bases. Germline loops: CDR1 GTSNPN, CDR2 SVGIG (reference sequence). This CDR3 contains 15 residues. V lost 1 base to trimming and J lost 4 bases; unmatched junction nucleotides: 5. The chain's CDR3 is CAWSGAGTSTGELFF. The CDR3 DNA is TGTGCCTGGAGTGGGGCAGGGACTAGCACCGGGGAGCTGTTTTTT.

Here the CDR3 DNA reads TGCGCCAGCAGCCCCCCTAGCGGGGGGGCCTCCTACGAGCAGTACTTC. It yields the protein CASSPPSGGASYEQYF. The chain links TRBV4-1 to TRBJ2-7, with TRBD2 identical over 12 bases. The V gene's germline CDR1 is MGHRA and CDR2 YSYEKL. The ends lost 4 bases at V and 0 bases at J; junction bases unmatched: 4. CDR3 length: 16 amino acids.

Only a few counts were recorded for this clone. The chain links TRBV2 to TRBJ1-5, with 9 positions matching TRBD1. Germline-derived CDR1 and CDR2 are SNHLY and FYNNEI. Losses at the gene ends were 8 bases for V and 0 bases for J; bases not matched to a gene: 5. The CDR3 consists of 15 residues. CDR3 bases: TGTGCCAGCGGGGGGACAGGGTATAGCAATCAGCCCCAGCATTTT. The encoded protein is CASGGTGYSNQPQHF.

The chain carries TRBV19 and TRBJ2-1; 7 bases agree with TRBD1. V shed 6 bases and J 0 bases; nucleotides not matched to a gene: 5. The CDR3 totals 15 residues. Germline CDR1 reads LNHDA; CDR2 reads SQIVND (reference sequence). The CDR3 nucleotides are TGTGCCAGTAGGGGACAGTTAAGCTCCTACAATGAGCAGTTCTTC. It is translated as CASRGQLSSYNEQFF.

The chain is built from TRBV7-8 and TRBJ2-5; D is undetermined. CDR3 length: 15 residues. Deletions cut 1 base from V and 2 bases from J, with 11 bases between. Germline V CDR1 and CDR2: SGHVS, FQNEAQ. Here the CDR3 reads CASSLGAFRQETQYF. CDR3 bases: TGTGCCAGCAGCTTAGGGGCTTTCAGGCAAGAGACCCAGTACTTC.

The chain has TRBV4-1 and TRBJ2-5; TRBD2 matches at 9 bases. V lost 1 base to trimming and J lost 3 bases; unmatched junction nucleotides: 0. Germline values: CDR1 MGHRA, CDR2 YSYEKL. This CDR3 has 14 residues. The CDR3 coding sequence is TGCGCCAGCAGCCAAGGACTAGCGGAAGAGACCCAGTACTTC. It translates to CASSQGLAEETQYF.

This clone has only a few counts. The chain carries TRBV30 and TRBJ1-5; 8 nucleotides align to TRBD1. The V and J ends lost 0 bases and 2 bases, in that order; junction bases with no gene match: 6. The CDR3 is 16 residues long. CDR1 GTSNPN and CDR2 SVGIG come from the germline V gene (reference sequence). Here the CDR3 reads CAWSVVGDRRNQPQHF. The CDR3 DNA reads TGTGCCTGGAGTGTAGTAGGGGACAGGCGCAATCAGCCCCAGCATTTT.